This TCR beta chain was recorded in a study of blood T cell repertoires in COVID-19. Study as a whole: The samples span acute and convalescent COVID-19 from the United States, Italy and Spain. PBMCs, B-cell-depleted T cells, or T cells were the source of the cDNA or gDNA that made up the material.

This clone appeared once. The germline V gene encodes CDR1 SQVTM and CDR2 ANQGSEA. This CDR3 region has 14 residues. The V and J ends lost 6 bases and 6 bases, in that order; junction bases with no gene match: 13. How the authors handled the data: Reference gene primer amplification gave nucleated cell count estimates. Method: immunoSEQ multiplex PCR; TCRdb's copy keeps in-frame clones and lacks some. D and trimming come from the DNA, and the V and J calls and clone size come from that table. This table has 200,000 to 300,000 clones, roughly nine tenths appearing once. The chain links TRBV29-1 to TRBJ1-1; 7 bases map to TRBD1. Specimen: peripheral blood. This clonotype was sampled from a middle-aged man who had recovered from COVID-19. The CDR3 reads CSVGLYTGDAEAFF. In DNA, the CDR3 is TGCAGCGTGGGCCTCTACACAGGGGACGCTGAAGCTTTCTTT.